This T cell receptor beta chain was found in a study of T-cell memory formation after mild COVID-19. Study overall: There were largely donor-specific TCR clusters. Study conclusions and caveats: Cross-reactive memory seemingly joined, as some responding clones were found in pre-infection memory.

Trimming removed 5 bases at V and 1 base at J, with 11 bases between. CDR1 is SQVTM and CDR2 is ANQGSEA in the germline V gene. The CDR3 is 13 residues long. Amplification by 5'RACE using constant-segment primers produced TCR alpha and TCR beta cDNA libraries that carried sample barcodes and UMIs. TCRdb reanalysed the 5' RACE reads using MiXCR and keeps one entry per CDR3 protein. This table has 450,000 or so distinct CDR3 sequences, 25% appearing once. For this clonotype: Its target is unknown.

The sequencing sample was made of PBMCs or a T cell subset sorted from them (not recorded which). The sequence was collected from an adult woman who had mild COVID-19 (a few samples of this study predate the infection). Cell type and time point are not known. The rearrangement joins TRBV29-1 to TRBJ1-1; possible D gene TRBD1, 6 bases. CDR3 bases: TGCAGCGTTAACGACAGGCCGAACACTGAAGCTTTCTTT. It specifies CSVNDRPNTEAFF.